This TCR beta chain was recorded in a study of shared clonotypes between healthy human individuals (dated by TCRdb to about 2020). Regarding the complete study: A couple of women and a few men aged 18 to 49 years were included in the cohort. For each donor, CD4 naive and CD4 memory were each given three plates, CD8 naive was given two plates, and CD8 memory was given one plate. The study deeply sequenced blood TCR repertoires of several healthy adults to estimate repertoire size and the extent of clonotype sharing between individuals. Libraries were prepared and TCR repertoires were sequenced by different laboratories using diverse techniques, in order to increase sequencing depth and limit assay-specific biases. Per donor, leukapheresis produced somewhere between about 0.94 and 8.9 billion PBMCs.

Using the deep immunoSEQ assay, TCR CDR3 regions were amplified from genomic DNA by multiplex PCR. Extracted genomic DNA from each cell subset was distributed evenly across all wells of several immunoSEQ 96-well plates, and each plate was treated as a replicate. For sorted subsets, each replicate PCR was loaded with approximately 190 ng genomic DNA, equivalent to 25,000 to 30,000 T cell genomes. The purified libraries were quantified using a Qubit 3.0 fluorometer, sized with a Bioanalyzer 2100, and then quantified again using the KAPA Library Quantification kit. Every immunoSEQ 96-well plate was sequenced on a separate single-read 150-cycle Illumina NextSeq 550 flow cell. In the paper's pipeline: Because the immunoSEQ output included only junctional sequences and no quality scores, the filtering could not be the same as the filtering used for full-length reads. To assign V/J genes and CDR3, sequences were annotated using PyIR, a Python wrapper for IgBLAST v1.9, with IMGT germline references. Reads were filtered out if the reads had weak V/J assignments (E-value above 1e-6), no CDR3, stop codons, out-of-frame junctions, or ambiguous translated residues. V3J clonotypes were defined by identical inferred V gene, J gene, and CDR3 amino acid sequence. The percentage overlap between two repertoires was calculated by dividing the number of shared unique clonotypes by the size of the smaller repertoire. Repertoire richness was assessed with RTK rarefaction, the Chao1 estimator, and Recon v2.1 estimates of unobserved clonotypes. For all TCRbeta clonotypes obtained by the gDNA method from a handful of donors, generation probabilities were computed with OLGA. Held by TCRdb, this immuneACCESS table contains in-frame sequences only and omits some clones. Under half of the omission traces to an unresolved V gene where checked; the cause of the rest is unknown. The DNA was the basis for D and trimming; V, J and clone size are from that table. This sample comprises around 750,000 clones, around 72% of them detected only once. The ten largest clones add up to less than 2% of the sample.

General study outcomes and caveats: Compared with non-shared clonotypes, clonotypes shared by all four sorted-subset donors had higher generation probabilities. The small number of donors limited the genetic and exposure-history diversity represented. Estimated clonotype richness was generally larger for naive than for memory subsets. Sampling was restricted to blood, and TCR repertoires in tissue are likely to differ from TCR repertoires in blood. Based on pairwise subsampling, the degree of clonotype sharing among donors was expected to be affected by sequencing depth. Incomplete sequencing was indicated by rarefaction of sorted-subset datasets, despite the large sequencing depth. About 4.5% of naive CD4, roughly 3.6% of naive CD8, around 2.3% of memory CD4, and around 0.4% of memory CD8 clonotypes were shared across several donors.

Comment on this clone: The antigen it recognizes is unknown. No base qualities exist here, and no much larger clone lies one base off it.

The donors were healthy, HIV-negative adults with no recently reported acute infections or vaccinations. Every donor was a Caucasian adult living in Nashville, Tennessee, USA. CD4+ T cells were enriched through magnetic negative selection, after which naive cells were positively selected on CD45RA and the remaining negative fraction served as the memory subset. Blood was collected by leukapheresis, and PBMCs were isolated by Ficoll-Histopaque density gradient centrifugation and then cryopreserved in liquid nitrogen vapor phase. Analytical flow cytometry was used to check the purity and quantity of every magnetically sorted T cell population. Each sorted fraction had its genomic DNA isolated and then quantified by UV absorbance on a Nanodrop 2000c. Sequenced sample: memory CD4+ T cells sorted from blood. Reading the label with the study, this specimen's cell subset or site is: CD45RA-negative fraction. The TCR comes from a woman in her 30s in good health.

The sequenced DNA is TGTGCCATCAGGGGTCCAGGCGGGGAGCTGTTTTTT. Its protein reads: CAIRGPGGELFF. This chain is built from TRBV10-3 and TRBJ2-2; no confident D gene assignment can be made. The junction shows trimming of 6 bases on V and 7 bases on J, plus 9 bases between the germline ends. The CDR3 runs 12 residues from the cysteine to the phenylalanine. CDR3 DNA only is kept here, 36 bases in frame from base 1. The germline V gene sets CDR1 to ENHRY and CDR2 to SYGVKD.